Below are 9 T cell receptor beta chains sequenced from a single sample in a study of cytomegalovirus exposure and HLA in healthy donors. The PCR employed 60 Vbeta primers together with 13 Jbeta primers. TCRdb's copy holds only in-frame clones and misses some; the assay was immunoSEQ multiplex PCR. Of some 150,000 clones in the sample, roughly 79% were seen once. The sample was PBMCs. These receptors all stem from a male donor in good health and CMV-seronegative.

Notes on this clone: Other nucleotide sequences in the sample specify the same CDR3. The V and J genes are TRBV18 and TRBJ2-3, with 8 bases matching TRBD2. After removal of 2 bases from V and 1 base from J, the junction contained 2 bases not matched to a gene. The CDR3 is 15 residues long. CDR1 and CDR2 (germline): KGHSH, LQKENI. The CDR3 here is CASSPISGGTDTQYF. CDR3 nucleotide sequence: TGTGCCAGCTCACCAATTAGCGGGGGCACAGATACGCAGTATTTT. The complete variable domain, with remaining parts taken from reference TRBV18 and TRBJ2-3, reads NAGVMQNPRHLVRRRGQEARLRCSPMKGHSHVYWYRQLPEEGLKFMVYLQKENIIDESGMPKERFSAEFPKEGPSILRIQQVVRGDSAAYFCASSPISGGTDTQYFGPGTRLTVL.

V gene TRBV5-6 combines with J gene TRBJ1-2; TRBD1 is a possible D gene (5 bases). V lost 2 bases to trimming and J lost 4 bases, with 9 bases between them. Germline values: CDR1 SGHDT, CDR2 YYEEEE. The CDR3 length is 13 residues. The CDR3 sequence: CASSLRRAYGYTF. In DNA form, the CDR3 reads TGTGCCAGCAGCTTACGCAGGGCCTATGGCTACACCTTC. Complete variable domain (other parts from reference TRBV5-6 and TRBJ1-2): DAGVTQSPTHLIKTRGQQVTLRCSPKSGHDTVSWYQQALGQGPQFIFQYYEEEERQRGNFPDRFSGHQFPNYSSELNVNALLLGDSALYLCASSLRRAYGYTFGSGTRLTVV.

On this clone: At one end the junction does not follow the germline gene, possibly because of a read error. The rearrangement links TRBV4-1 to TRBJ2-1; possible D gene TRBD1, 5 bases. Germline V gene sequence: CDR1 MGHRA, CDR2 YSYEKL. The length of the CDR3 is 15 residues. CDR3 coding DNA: TGCGCCAGCAGCCAAGTCAGGGTCTCCAACAATGAGCAGTTCTTC. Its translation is CASSQVRVSNNEQFF.

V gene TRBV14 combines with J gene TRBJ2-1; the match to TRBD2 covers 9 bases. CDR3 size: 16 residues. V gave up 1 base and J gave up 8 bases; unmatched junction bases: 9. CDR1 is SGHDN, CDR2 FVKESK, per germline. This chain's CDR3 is CASSQVLSGGFDEQFF. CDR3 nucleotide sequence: TGTGCCAGCAGCCAAGTGCTCAGCGGGGGGTTCGATGAGCAGTTCTTC.

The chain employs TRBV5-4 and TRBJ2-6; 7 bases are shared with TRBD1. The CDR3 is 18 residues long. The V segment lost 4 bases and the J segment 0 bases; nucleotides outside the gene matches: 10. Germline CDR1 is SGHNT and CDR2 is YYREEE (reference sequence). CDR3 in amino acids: CASSPGTALSSGANVLTF. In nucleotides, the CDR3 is TGTGCCAGCAGCCCCGGGACAGCTCTGAGCTCTGGGGCCAACGTCCTGACTTTC.

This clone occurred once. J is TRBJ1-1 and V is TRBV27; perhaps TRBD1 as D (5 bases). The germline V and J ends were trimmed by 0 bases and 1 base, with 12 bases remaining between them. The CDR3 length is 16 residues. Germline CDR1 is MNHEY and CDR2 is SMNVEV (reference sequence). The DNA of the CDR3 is TGTGCCAGCAGTTTATCCGGGTCTAGGGGGAACACTGAAGCTTTCTTT. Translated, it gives CASSLSGSRGNTEAFF.

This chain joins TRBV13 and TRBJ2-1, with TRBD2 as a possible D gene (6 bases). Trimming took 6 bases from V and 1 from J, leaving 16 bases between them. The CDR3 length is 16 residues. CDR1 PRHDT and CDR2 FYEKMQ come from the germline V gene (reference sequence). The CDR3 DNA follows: TGTGCCAGCAGTCCCCGTGGAGGGAGGTCCTACAATGAGCAGTTCTTC. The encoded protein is CASSPRGGRSYNEQFF.

The CDR3 is CASSLDRGNEKLFF. Written as DNA, the CDR3 is TGTGCCAGCAGCTTGGATAGGGGTAATGAAAAACTGTTTTTT. This chain uses TRBV5-5 with TRBJ1-4, with D possibly being TRBD1 (5 bases). Trimming left V 0 bases short and J 4 bases short, with 7 bases between. The CDR3 is 14 amino acids. The germline gives CDR1 SGHKS, CDR2 YYEKEE (reference sequence).

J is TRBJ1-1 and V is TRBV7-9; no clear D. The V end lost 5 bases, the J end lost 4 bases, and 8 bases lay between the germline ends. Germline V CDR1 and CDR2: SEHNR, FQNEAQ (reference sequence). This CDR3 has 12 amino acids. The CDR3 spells CASSQSGTEAFF. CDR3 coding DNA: TGTGCCAGCAGCCAATCAGGCACTGAAGCTTTCTTT.